These 21 T cell receptor beta chains were sequenced from one sample in a study of CD8 T cells in ankylosing spondylitis. TCRdb redid the calling of the 5' RACE reads with MiXCR, one entry per CDR3 protein. The sample records approximately 540,000 distinct CDR3 sequences, roughly an eighth being singletons. Antigen specificity for these receptors is unknown. Study-wide results and caveats: A TCR beta motif of fewer than ten highly homologous variants seemed to mark ankylosing spondylitis blood.

Sequenced sample: blood, either unsorted or a sorted T cell fraction (not recorded which). These receptors were obtained from a male donor with ankylosing spondylitis.

This clonotype was counted ten times or more. CDR3 sequence (DNA): TGTGCCAGCAGCCCGACTAGCGCGCTTTACCAAGAGACCCAGTACTTC. Translation: CASSPTSALYQETQYF. The V gene is TRBV4-2, the J gene TRBJ2-5; 8 bases agree with TRBD2. CDR3 size: 16 residues. Losses at the gene ends were 4 bases for V and 0 bases for J; bases not matched to a gene: 7. Germline CDR1 is LGHNA and CDR2 is YNFKEQ.

The V call is TRBV5-1, the J call TRBJ2-1, with 9 bases lining up with TRBD2. CDR3 length equals 17 residues. Germline CDR1 is SGHRS and CDR2 is YFSETQ. V shed 4 bases and J 0 bases; nucleotides not matched to a gene: 8. CDR3: CASSGGTSSSSYNEQFF. The CDR3 DNA is TGCGCCAGCAGCGGAGGGACTAGCAGTAGCTCCTACAATGAGCAGTTCTTC.

This clonotype was counted a few times. The chain employs TRBV11-2 and TRBJ2-1, with TRBD1 matching over 9 bases. The V gene end was trimmed by 7 bases and the J gene end by 8 bases; junction bases not matched to a gene: 9. The CDR3 totals 14 residues. Germline lookup yields CDR1 SGHAT and CDR2 FQNNGV. DNA for the CDR3: TGTGCCAGCACCCTAGGGGACAGGGTCTATGAGCAGTTCTTC. Translation gives CASTLGDRVYEQFF.

This chain joins TRBV20-1 and TRBJ2-1; 9 bases line up with TRBD2. Unmatched junction bases numbered 6, after V lost 1 base and J lost 5 bases. The CDR3 is 15 amino acids. Germline values: CDR1 DFQATT, CDR2 SNEGSKA (reference sequence). The CDR3 reads CSARVWREGDNEQFF. The CDR3 region has the DNA TGCAGTGCTAGAGTATGGCGGGAGGGGGACAATGAGCAGTTCTTC.

This clonotype occurred a few times. The rearrangement links TRBV7-2 to TRBJ2-2; a weak D match, TRBD2 (5 bases). V shed 5 bases and J shed 1 base, with 11 bases lying between them. Germline V gives CDR1 SGHTA, CDR2 FQGNSA. This CDR3 has 15 residues. For the CDR3, the DNA is TGTGCCAGCAGCCCCCGACGGGAGAACACCGGGGAGCTGTTTTTT. It codes for CASSPRRENTGELFF.

This clonotype was detected a few times. This sequence joins TRBV7-9 and TRBJ2-5; D is possibly TRBD1 (5 bases). The CDR3 sequence is 16 residues long. In germline, CDR1 is SEHNR, CDR2 FQNEAQ (reference sequence). Deletions cut 1 base from V and 2 bases from J, with 14 bases between. CDR3 coding DNA: TGTGCCAGCAGCTTAGGGGGCAGCAAACTACAAGAGACCCAGTACTTC. This gives the protein CASSLGGSKLQETQYF. Supplemented by reference TRBV7-9 and TRBJ2-5, the full variable domain reads DTGVSQNPRHKITKRGQNVTFRCDPISEHNRLYWYRQTLGQGPEFLTYFQNEAQLEKSRLLSDRFSAERPKGSFSTLEIQRTEQGDSAMYLCASSLGGSKLQETQYFGPGTRLLVL.

This clonotype was observed at least ten times. The rearrangement joins TRBV20-1 to TRBJ2-1; D is unclear. The V gene's germline CDR1 is DFQATT and CDR2 SNEGSKA (reference sequence). Trimming cost V 7 bases and J 0 bases, with 10 bases left between them. The CDR3 is 13 amino acids. CDR3 residues: CSGTSSSYNEQFF. CDR3 in DNA: TGCAGTGGGACGTCGAGCTCCTACAATGAGCAGTTCTTC.

This clonotype occurred a few times. The CDR3 DNA sequence: TGTGCCAGCACTACCGGGGGGGTCTATGGCTACACCTTC. Protein product: CASTTGGVYGYTF. The rearrangement links TRBV12-3 or TRBV12-4 to TRBJ1-2, with TRBD1 as a possible D gene (5 bases). V was cut by 7 bases and J by 4 bases, with 13 bases left in between. The length of the CDR3 is 13 residues.

The V call is TRBV2, the J call TRBJ1-1; 8 bases line up with TRBD1. The CDR3 consists of 15 residues. CDR1 is SNHLY, CDR2 FYNNEI, per germline. The J segment lost 10 bases and the V segment lost 6 bases, leaving 16 bases of the junction unmatched. CDR3 loop: CASRRERGQAVAAFF. CDR3 in DNA: TGTGCCAGCAGAAGGGAGAGGGGACAGGCCGTTGCAGCTTTCTTT.

The chain couples TRBV20-1 to TRBJ1-5; TRBD1 matches at 8 bases. The CDR3 runs to 15 residues. V gave up 6 bases and J gave up 5 bases; unmatched junction bases: 12. Germline V CDR1 and CDR2: DFQATT, SNEGSKA (reference sequence). The CDR3 spells CSALDPQGADQPQHF. The CDR3 coding sequence is TGCAGTGCCCTAGACCCTCAGGGGGCTGATCAGCCCCAGCATTTT.

The V and J genes are TRBV7-9 and TRBJ2-7, with TRBD1 matching over 8 bases. CDR1 is SEHNR, CDR2 FQNEAQ, per germline (reference sequence). V gave up 4 bases and J gave up 1 base; unmatched junction bases: 6. CDR3 length equals 15 residues. Written as DNA, the CDR3 is TGTGCCAGCAGCTGGGGACAGGCTAAATCCTACGAGCAGTACTTC. Its translation is CASSWGQAKSYEQYF.

This clonotype has a handful of counts. The V call is TRBV3-1, the J call TRBJ2-1, with 10 nucleotides matching TRBD2. CDR1 and CDR2 from the germline V gene are LGHDT and YNNKEL (reference sequence). CDR3 length equals 16 residues. Losses at the gene ends were 0 bases for V and 14 bases for J; bases not matched to a gene: 13. The CDR3 region has the DNA TGTGCCAGCAGCCAAGAGGGGGCTAGCGGGAGCCCCAGAGAGTTCTTC. It encodes CASSQEGASGSPREFF.

The V call is TRBV2, the J call TRBJ2-1; D might be TRBD2 (5 bases). V was cut by 8 bases and J by 14 bases, with 22 bases left in between. This CDR3 region has 13 residues. Per germline, CDR1 SNHLY and CDR2 FYNNEI. The CDR3 protein is CASVAGIESREFF. In DNA form, the CDR3 reads TGTGCCAGCGTCGCCGGGATTGAATCCCGTGAGTTCTTC.

V and J are TRBV20-1 and TRBJ2-7, with no clear D. The length of the CDR3 is 14 residues. Germline V gives CDR1 DFQATT, CDR2 SNEGSKA (reference sequence). V lost 7 bases and J 4 bases, leaving 20 bases between the germline ends. CDR3 sequence (DNA): TGCAGTGTTATGGCCGGTCTAGAGCCGTACGAGCAGTACTTC. It is translated as CSVMAGLEPYEQYF.

This clonotype was found many times. The genes are TRBV5-1 and TRBJ2-1; possibly TRBD1 for D (5 bases). CDR3 length: 17 residues. CDR1 SGHRS and CDR2 YFSETQ come from the germline V gene. Trimming pared 4 bases from V and 2 bases from J, leaving 19 bases between. CDR3 in amino acids: CASSGSKRGHAYNEQFF. The CDR3 bases are TGCGCCAGCAGCGGGTCAAAAAGGGGTCATGCCTACAATGAGCAGTTCTTC.

This clonotype showed up just a few times. This chain uses TRBV21-1 with TRBJ1-3; the DNA was not compared with TRBD1, the D call given in the table. TRBV21-1 is tagged as a pseudogene. This CDR3 region has 19 residues. CDR3 coding DNA: TGTGCCAGCAGCAAAGAGGTGTCGGACAGACTGAACTCTGGAAACACCATATATTTT. It is translated as CASSKEVSDRLNSGNTIYF.

The chain links TRBV7-9 to TRBJ2-1; D is undetermined. CDR3 size: 15 residues. In germline, CDR1 is SEHNR, CDR2 FQNEAQ (reference sequence). Trimming shortened V by 4 bases and J by 7 bases, and 17 bases separated the two germline ends. The chain's CDR3 is CASSSPGPQVNEQFF. As DNA, the CDR3 is TGTGCCAGCAGCTCCCCTGGCCCCCAGGTGAATGAGCAGTTCTTC. The variable domain in full, completed from reference TRBV7-9 and TRBJ2-1, reads DTGVSQNPRHKITKRGQNVTFRCDPISEHNRLYWYRQTLGQGPEFLTYFQNEAQLEKSRLLSDRFSAERPKGSFSTLEIQRTEQGDSAMYLCASSSPGPQVNEQFFGPGTRLTVL.

This rearrangement joins TRBV28 to TRBJ2-3, with D tentatively TRBD2 (6 bases). Germline V CDR1 and CDR2: MDHEN, SYDVKM. The CDR3 has 15 residues. V gave up 7 bases and J gave up 2 bases, with 16 bases separating them. This CDR3 is CASTLSGTFTDTQYF. CDR3 sequence (DNA): TGTGCCAGCACCCTATCCGGGACTTTCACAGATACGCAGTATTTT.

CDR3 bases: TGTGCCAGCAGCCGACAGGGCCCGAACTTTGAAGCTTTCTTT. This sequence encodes CASSRQGPNFEAFF. The chain uses TRBV25-1 and TRBJ1-1; 7 positions match TRBD1. V lost 6 bases, J lost 7 bases, and 11 bases stayed unmatched. CDR1 is MGHDK, CDR2 SYGVNS, per germline. This CDR3 comprises 14 residues.

The chain employs TRBV12-3 or TRBV12-4 and TRBJ2-3, with D tentatively TRBD1 (7 bases). Trimming cost V 6 bases and J 7 bases, with 11 bases left between them. This CDR3 spans 12 amino acids. The CDR3 coding sequence is TGTGCCAGCAGCCAGGGGGGAAATACGCAGTATTTT. Protein sequence: CASSQGGNTQYF.

The chain recombines TRBV7-9 with TRBJ2-1, with a possible D match to TRBD2 (5 bases). Trimming removed 5 bases from V and 6 bases from J, with 20 bases in between. Germline V gives CDR1 SEHNR, CDR2 FQNEAQ (reference sequence). The CDR3 spans 16 residues. Here the CDR3 DNA reads TGTGCCAGCAGCCAAGCAAGACGAGGGCCGGCCAATGAGCAGTTCTTC. The encoded protein is CASSQARRGPANEQFF.